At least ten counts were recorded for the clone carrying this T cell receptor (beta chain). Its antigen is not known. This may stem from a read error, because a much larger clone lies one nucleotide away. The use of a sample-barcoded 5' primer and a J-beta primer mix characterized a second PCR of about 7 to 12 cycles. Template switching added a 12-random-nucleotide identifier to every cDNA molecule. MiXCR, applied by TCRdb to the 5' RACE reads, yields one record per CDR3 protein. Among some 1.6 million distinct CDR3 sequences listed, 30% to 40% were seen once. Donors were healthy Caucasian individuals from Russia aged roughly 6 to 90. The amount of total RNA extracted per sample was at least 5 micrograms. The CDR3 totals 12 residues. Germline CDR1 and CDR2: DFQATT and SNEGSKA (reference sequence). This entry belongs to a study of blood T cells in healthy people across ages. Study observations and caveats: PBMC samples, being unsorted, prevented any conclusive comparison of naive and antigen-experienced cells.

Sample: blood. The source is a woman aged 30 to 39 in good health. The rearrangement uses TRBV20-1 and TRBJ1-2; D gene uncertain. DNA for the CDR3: TGCAGGGCTGACGACGGTAACTATGGCTACACCTTC. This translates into CRADDGNYGYTF.